Listed here are 2 T cell receptor beta chains from one sample, sequenced in a study of CD8+ T cells in alopecia areata (dated by TCRdb to 2016 to 2018). Library method: the immunoSEQ multiplex PCR assay. RNA was extracted from all samples and reverse transcribed into cDNA as template for TCR sequencing. TCRdb retrieved this table from immuneACCESS and kept in-frame rearrangements only. Not all clones are present; in checked studies, unresolved V genes account for under half, and no reason is known for the remainder. Within this sample are over 150,000 clones, with 53% of them counted one time only. Approximately 11% of the sample comes from the top ten. This specimen's time point label, per the study, means: roughly 24 weeks on oral tofacitinib. The treatment or condition label, as the study defines it: oral pan-JAK inhibitor, 5-10 mg twice daily. The source was CD8+ T cells sorted from blood, collected at week 24, from a patient treated with tofacitinib. The source of these receptors is a human donor with alopecia areata.

This clone was picked up a small number of times. This sequence joins TRBV30 and TRBJ2-7; D is possibly TRBD2 (7 bases). CDR1 and CDR2 from the germline V gene are GTSNPN and SVGIG (reference sequence). Deletions cut 5 bases from V and 4 bases from J, with 18 bases between. This CDR3 region has 14 residues. The CDR3 sequence: CAWSVGGTTYEQYF. The CDR3, as DNA: TGTGCCTGGTCAGTCGGGGGGACAACTTACGAGCAGTACTTC.

V is TRBV27 and J is TRBJ1-2, with 8 bases that match TRBD1. The CDR3 loop spans 16 amino acids. Germline V gene sequence: CDR1 MNHEY, CDR2 SMNVEV (reference sequence). The ends lost 6 bases at V and 4 bases at J; junction bases unmatched: 13. In DNA form, the CDR3 reads TGTGCCAGCAGCCGGGTCGGGACAGGATTTGGCTATGGCTACACCTTC. It is translated as CASSRVGTGFGYGYTF.